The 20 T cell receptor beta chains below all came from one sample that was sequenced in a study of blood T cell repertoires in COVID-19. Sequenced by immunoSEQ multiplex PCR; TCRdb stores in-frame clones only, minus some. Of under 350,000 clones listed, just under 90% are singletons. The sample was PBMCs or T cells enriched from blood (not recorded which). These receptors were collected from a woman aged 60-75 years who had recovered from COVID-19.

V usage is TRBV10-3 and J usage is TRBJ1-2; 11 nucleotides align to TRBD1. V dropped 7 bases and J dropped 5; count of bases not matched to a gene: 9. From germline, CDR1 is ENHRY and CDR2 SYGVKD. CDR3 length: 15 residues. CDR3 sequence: CAITDRDRGVYGYTF. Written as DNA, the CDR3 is TGTGCCATCACTGACCGGGACAGGGGGGTATATGGCTACACCTTC.

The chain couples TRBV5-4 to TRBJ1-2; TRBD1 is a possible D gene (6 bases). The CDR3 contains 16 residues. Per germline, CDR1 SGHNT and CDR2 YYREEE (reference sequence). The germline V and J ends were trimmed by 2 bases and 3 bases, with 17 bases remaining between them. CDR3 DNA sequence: TGTGCCAGCAGCTTAGCCCCAACAGGGACCTACTATGGCTACACCTTC. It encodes CASSLAPTGTYYGYTF.

The CDR3 is CASSPGQGKFEQYF. CDR3 in DNA: TGCGCCAGCAGCCCAGGACAGGGAAAGTTCGAGCAGTACTTC. The chain uses TRBV10-1 and TRBJ2-7; 8 bases are a match to TRBD1. CDR3 length: 14 residues. After removal of 6 bases from V and 6 bases from J, the junction contained 10 bases not matched to a gene. Germline values: CDR1 WNHNN, CDR2 SYGVQD (reference sequence).

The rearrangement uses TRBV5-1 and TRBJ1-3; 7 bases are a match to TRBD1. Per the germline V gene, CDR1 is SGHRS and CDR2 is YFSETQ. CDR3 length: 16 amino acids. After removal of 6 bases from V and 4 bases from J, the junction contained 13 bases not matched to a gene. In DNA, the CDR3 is TGCGCCAGCAACGAAATCAGGGGGAGGTTCGGAAACACCATATATTTT. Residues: CASNEIRGRFGNTIYF.

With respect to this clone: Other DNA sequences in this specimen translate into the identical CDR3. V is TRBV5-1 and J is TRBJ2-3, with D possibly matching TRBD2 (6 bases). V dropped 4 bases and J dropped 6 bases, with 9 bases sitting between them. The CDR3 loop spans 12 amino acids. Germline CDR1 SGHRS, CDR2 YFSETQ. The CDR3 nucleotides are TGCGCCAGCAGCCTAGCGTTGGATACGCAGTATTTT. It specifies CASSLALDTQYF.

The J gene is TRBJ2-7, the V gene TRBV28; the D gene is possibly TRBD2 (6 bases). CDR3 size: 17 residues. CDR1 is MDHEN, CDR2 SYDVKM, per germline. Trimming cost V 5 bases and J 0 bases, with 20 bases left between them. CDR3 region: CASSVPSFRESSYEQYF. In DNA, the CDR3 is TGTGCCAGCAGTGTCCCCTCCTTCCGGGAGAGCTCCTACGAGCAGTACTTC.

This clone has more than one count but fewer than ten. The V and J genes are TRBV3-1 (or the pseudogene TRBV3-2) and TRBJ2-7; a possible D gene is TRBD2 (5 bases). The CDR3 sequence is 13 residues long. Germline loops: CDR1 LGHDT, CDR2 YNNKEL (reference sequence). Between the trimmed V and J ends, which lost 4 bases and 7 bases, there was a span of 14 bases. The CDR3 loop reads CASSLGPWREQYF. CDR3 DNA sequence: TGTGCCAGCAGCCTGGGTCCCTGGAGGGAGCAGTACTTC.

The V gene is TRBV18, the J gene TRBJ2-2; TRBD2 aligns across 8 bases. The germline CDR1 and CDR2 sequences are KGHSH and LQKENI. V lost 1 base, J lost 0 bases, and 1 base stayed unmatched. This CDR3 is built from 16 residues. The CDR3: CASSPLAGTNTGELFF. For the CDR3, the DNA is TGTGCCAGCTCACCACTAGCGGGAACGAACACCGGGGAGCTGTTTTTT.

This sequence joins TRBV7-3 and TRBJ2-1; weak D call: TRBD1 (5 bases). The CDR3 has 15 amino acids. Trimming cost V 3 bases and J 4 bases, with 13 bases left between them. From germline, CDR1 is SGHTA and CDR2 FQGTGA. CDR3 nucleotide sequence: TGTGCCAGCAGCTTGAGTTCGGCAGGGTACAATGAGCAGTTCTTC. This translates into CASSLSSAGYNEQFF. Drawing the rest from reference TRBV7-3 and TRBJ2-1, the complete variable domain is GAGVSQTPSNKVTEKGKYVELRCDPISGHTALYWYRQSLGQGPEFLIYFQGTGAADDSGLPNDRFFAVRPEGSVSTLKIQRTERGDSAVYLCASSLSSAGYNEQFFGPGTRLTVL.

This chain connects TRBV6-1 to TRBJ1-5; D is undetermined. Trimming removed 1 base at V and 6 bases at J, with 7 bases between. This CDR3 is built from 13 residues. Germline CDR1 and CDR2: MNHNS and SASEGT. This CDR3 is CASSEVSSQPQHF. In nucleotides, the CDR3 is TGTGCCAGCAGTGAAGTATCTAGTCAGCCCCAGCATTTT.

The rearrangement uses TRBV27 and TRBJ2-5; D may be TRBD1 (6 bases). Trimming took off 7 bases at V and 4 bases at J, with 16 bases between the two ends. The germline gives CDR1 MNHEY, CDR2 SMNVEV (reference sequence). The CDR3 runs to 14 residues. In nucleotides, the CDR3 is TGTGCCAGCAACCTCTCAGGGGTTGGAGAGACCCAGTACTTC. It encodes CASNLSGVGETQYF.

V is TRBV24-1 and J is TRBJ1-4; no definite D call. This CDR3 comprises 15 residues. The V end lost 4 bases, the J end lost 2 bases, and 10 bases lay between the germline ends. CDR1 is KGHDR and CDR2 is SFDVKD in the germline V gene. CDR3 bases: TGTGCCACCAGTGACGTGGGGAGCACTAATGAAAAACTGTTTTTT. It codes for CATSDVGSTNEKLFF.

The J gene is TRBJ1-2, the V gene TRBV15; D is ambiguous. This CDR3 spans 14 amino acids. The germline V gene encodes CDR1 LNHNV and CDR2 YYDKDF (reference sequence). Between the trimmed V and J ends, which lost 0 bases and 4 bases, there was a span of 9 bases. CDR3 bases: TGTGCCACCAGCAGAGATCAGTACAGCTATGGCTACACCTTC. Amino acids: CATSRDQYSYGYTF.

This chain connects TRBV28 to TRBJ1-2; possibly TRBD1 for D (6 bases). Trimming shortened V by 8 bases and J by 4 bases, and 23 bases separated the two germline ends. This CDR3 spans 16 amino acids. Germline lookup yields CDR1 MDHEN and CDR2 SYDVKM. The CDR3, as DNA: TGTGCCAGCCGCATAGCGGGGGCAGGATATGGCTATGGCTACACCTTC. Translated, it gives CASRIAGAGYGYGYTF.

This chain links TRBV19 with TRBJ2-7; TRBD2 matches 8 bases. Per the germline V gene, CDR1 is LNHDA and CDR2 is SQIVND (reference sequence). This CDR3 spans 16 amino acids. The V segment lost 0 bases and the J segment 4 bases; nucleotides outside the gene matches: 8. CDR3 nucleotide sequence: TGTGCCAGTAGTATAGACCTAGCGGGTAACTCTTACGAGCAGTACTTC. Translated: CASSIDLAGNSYEQYF. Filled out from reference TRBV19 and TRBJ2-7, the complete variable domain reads DGGITQSPKYLFRKEGQNVTLSCEQNLNHDAMYWYRQDPGQGLRLIYYSQIVNDFQKGDIAEGYSVSREKKESFPLTVTSAQKNPTAFYLCASSIDLAGNSYEQYFGPGTRLTVT.

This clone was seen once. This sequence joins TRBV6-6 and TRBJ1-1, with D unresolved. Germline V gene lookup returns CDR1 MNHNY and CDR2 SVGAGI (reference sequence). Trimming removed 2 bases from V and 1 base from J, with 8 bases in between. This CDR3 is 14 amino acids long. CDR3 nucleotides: TGTGCCAGCAGTTACCAAGGGAGGAACACTGAAGCTTTCTTT. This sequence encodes CASSYQGRNTEAFF.

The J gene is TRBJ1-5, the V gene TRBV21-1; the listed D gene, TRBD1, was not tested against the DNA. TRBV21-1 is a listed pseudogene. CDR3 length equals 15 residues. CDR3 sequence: CASSKDRQGCQPQHF. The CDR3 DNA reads TGTGCCAGCAGCAAAGATCGGCAGGGTTGTCAGCCCCAGCATTTT.

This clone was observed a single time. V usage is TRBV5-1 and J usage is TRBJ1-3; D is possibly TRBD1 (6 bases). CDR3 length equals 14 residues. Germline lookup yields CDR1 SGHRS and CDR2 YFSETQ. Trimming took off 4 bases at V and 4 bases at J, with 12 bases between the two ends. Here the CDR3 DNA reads TGCGCCAGCAGCGAACAGGGAGAAGGAAACACCATATATTTT. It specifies CASSEQGEGNTIYF.

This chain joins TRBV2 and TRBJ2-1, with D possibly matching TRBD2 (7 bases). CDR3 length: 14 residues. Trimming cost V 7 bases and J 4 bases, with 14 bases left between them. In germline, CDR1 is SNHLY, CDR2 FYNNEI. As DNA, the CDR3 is TGTGCCAGCAACAGGGAGGGTGGGTACAATGAGCAGTTCTTC. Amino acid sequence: CASNREGGYNEQFF. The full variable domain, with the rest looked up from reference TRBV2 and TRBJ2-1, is EPEVTQTPSHQVTQMGQEVILRCVPISNHLYFYWYRQILGQKVEFLVSFYNNEISEKSEIFDDQFSVERPDGSNFTLKIRSTKLEDSAMYFCASNREGGYNEQFFGPGTRLTVL.

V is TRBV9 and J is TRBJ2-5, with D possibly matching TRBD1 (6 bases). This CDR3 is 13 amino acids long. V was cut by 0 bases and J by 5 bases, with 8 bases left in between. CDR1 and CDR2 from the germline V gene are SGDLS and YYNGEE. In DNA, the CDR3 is TGTGCCAGCAGCGTAGGACAGGCGGAGACCCAGTACTTC. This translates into CASSVGQAETQYF.